This is a list of T cell receptor beta chains from one sample in a study of a mutant IDH1 vaccine in newly diagnosed glioma. Sequencing was performed with immunoSEQ multiplex PCR; in TCRdb, only in-frame clones are kept and a portion is missing. The sample has some 120,000 clones; about four fifths are singletons. For these TCRs, the target antigens are not known. The specimen was PBMCs, collected from a glioma patient whose treatment included an IDH1 peptide vaccine. The receptors originated from a middle-aged man with glioma. Both conserved end residues are part of each CDR3. A D gene is named only where the DNA matches it firmly. Clone size is given for some rows only: seen once, a few or many times, or a class if the clone is expanded.

v_call: TRBV7-8
j_call: TRBJ1-3
d_call: .
clone_size: .
cdr3_aa: CASSLVGGLDF
cdr3_nt: TGTGCCAGCAGCCTAGTGGGGGGGTTGGATTTT

v_call: TRBV7-2
j_call: TRBJ2-1
d_call: TRBD2
clone_size: once
cdr3_aa: CASSLGASGGLSSYNEQFF
cdr3_nt: TGTGCCAGCAGCTTAGGGGCTAGCGGGGGCCTGAGCTCCTACAATGAGCAGTTCTTC

v_call: TRBV15
j_call: TRBJ1-2
d_call: TRBD1
clone_size: .
cdr3_aa: CATSTGGFSGYTF
cdr3_nt: TGTGCCACCAGTACAGGGGGTTTCTCTGGCTACACCTTC

v_call: TRBV6-1
j_call: TRBJ1-1
d_call: .
clone_size: few
cdr3_aa: CAILHRENTEAFF
cdr3_nt: TGTGCCATCCTTCACAGGGAGAACACTGAAGCTTTCTTT

v_call: TRBV28
j_call: TRBJ1-5
d_call: .
clone_size: .
cdr3_aa: CASRYRVSNQPQHF
cdr3_nt: TGTGCCAGCAGGTACAGGGTTAGCAATCAGCCCCAGCATTTT

v_call: TRBV13
j_call: TRBJ2-7
d_call: .
clone_size: .
cdr3_aa: CASSLGLQGYEQYF
cdr3_nt: TGTGCCAGCAGCTTAGGTTTACAGGGCTACGAGCAGTACTTC

v_call: TRBV7-9
j_call: TRBJ1-1
d_call: .
clone_size: few
cdr3_aa: CASSPRILNTEAFF
cdr3_nt: TGTGCCAGCAGCCCTAGGATCCTGAACACTGAAGCTTTCTTT

v_call: TRBV28
j_call: TRBJ1-4
d_call: .
clone_size: .
cdr3_aa: CASSSLGAGSEKLFF
cdr3_nt: TGTGCCAGCAGTTCCCTAGGGGCAGGGAGTGAAAAACTGTTTTTT

v_call: TRBV27
j_call: TRBJ1-4
d_call: .
clone_size: .
cdr3_aa: CASRPFATNEKLFF
cdr3_nt: TGTGCCAGCAGACCTTTTGCAACTAATGAAAAACTGTTTTTT

v_call: TRBV6-5
j_call: TRBJ1-2
d_call: .
clone_size: .
cdr3_aa: CASSGSGGYTF
cdr3_nt: TGTGCCAGCAGCGGATCGGGAGGCTACACCTTC

v_call: TRBV4-2
j_call: TRBJ2-2
d_call: .
clone_size: .
cdr3_aa: CASSLGDTGELFF
cdr3_nt: TGTGCCAGCAGCCTGGGGGACACCGGGGAGCTGTTTTTT

v_call: TRBV19
j_call: TRBJ1-2
d_call: TRBD1
clone_size: .
cdr3_aa: CASRLRGEYGYTF
cdr3_nt: TGTGCCAGTAGACTCAGGGGGGAGTATGGCTACACCTTC

v_call: TRBV10-1
j_call: TRBJ1-1
d_call: .
clone_size: few
cdr3_aa: CASSEARTFTEAFF
cdr3_nt: TGCGCCAGCAGTGAGGCCCGGACCTTCACTGAAGCTTTCTTT

v_call: TRBV6-5
j_call: TRBJ1-6
d_call: .
clone_size: few
cdr3_aa: CASTPTGAYNSPLHF
cdr3_nt: TGTGCCAGCACACCCACGGGGGCATATAATTCACCCCTCCACTTT

v_call: TRBV28
j_call: TRBJ1-1
d_call: .
clone_size: .
cdr3_aa: CASSLNPNWRGSTEAFF
cdr3_nt: TGTGCCAGCAGTTTGAACCCGAATTGGAGGGGTAGCACTGAAGCTTTCTTT

v_call: TRBV19
j_call: TRBJ2-6
d_call: .
clone_size: .
cdr3_aa: CASSSDYSGANVLTF
cdr3_nt: TGTGCCAGTAGCTCCGACTACTCTGGGGCCAACGTCCTGACTTTC

v_call: TRBV7-9
j_call: TRBJ2-5
d_call: .
clone_size: .
cdr3_aa: CASSLSGRETQYF
cdr3_nt: TGTGCCAGCAGCTTATCGGGCCGAGAGACCCAGTACTTC

v_call: TRBV6-1
j_call: TRBJ2-1
d_call: .
clone_size: .
cdr3_aa: CASTAALPGEQFF
cdr3_nt: TGTGCCAGCACCGCGGCCCTCCCGGGTGAGCAGTTCTTC

v_call: TRBV19
j_call: TRBJ1-5
d_call: .
clone_size: once
cdr3_aa: CASMDGQPQHF
cdr3_nt: TGTGCCAGTATGGATGGACAGCCCCAGCATTTT